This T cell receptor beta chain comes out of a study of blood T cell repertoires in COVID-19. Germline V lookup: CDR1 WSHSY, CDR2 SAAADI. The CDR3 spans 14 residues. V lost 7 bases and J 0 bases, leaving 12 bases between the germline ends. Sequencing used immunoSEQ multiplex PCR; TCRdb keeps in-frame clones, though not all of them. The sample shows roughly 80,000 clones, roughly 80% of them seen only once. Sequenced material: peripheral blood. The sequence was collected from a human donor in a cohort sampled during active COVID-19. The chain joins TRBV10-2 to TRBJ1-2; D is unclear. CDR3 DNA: TGCGCCAGCACCGATCCGGCGGCTAACTATGGCTACACCTTC. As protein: CASTDPAANYGYTF.